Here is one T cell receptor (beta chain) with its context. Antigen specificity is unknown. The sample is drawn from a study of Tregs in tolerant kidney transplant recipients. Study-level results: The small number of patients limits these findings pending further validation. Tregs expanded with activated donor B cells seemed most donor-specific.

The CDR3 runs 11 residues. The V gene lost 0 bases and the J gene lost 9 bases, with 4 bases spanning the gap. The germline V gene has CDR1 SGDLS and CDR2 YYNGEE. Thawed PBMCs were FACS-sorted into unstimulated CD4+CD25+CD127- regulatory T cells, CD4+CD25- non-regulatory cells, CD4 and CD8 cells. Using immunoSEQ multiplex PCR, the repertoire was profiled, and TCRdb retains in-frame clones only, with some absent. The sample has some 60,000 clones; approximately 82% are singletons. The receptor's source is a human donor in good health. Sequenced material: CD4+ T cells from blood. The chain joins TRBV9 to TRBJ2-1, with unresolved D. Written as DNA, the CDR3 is TGTGCCAGCAGCGTAGAAAGTGAGCAGTTCTTC. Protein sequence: CASSVESEQFF.